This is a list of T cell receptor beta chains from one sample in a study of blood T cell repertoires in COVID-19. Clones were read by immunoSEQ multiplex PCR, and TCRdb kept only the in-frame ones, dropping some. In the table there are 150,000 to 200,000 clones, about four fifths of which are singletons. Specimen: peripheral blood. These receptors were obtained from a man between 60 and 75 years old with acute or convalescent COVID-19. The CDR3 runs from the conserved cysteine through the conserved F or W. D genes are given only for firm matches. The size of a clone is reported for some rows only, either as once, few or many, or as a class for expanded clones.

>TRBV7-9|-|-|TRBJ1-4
CASSLQGNDEKLFF
TGTGCCAGCAGCCTTCAGGGAAACGATGAAAAACTGTTTTTT
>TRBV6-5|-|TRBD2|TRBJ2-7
CASSPTPSGEQYF
TGTGCCAGCAGTCCTACCCCTAGCGGCGAGCAGTACTTC
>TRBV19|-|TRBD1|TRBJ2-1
CASRKRQGSYNEQFF
TGTGCCAGTAGAAAACGACAGGGCTCCTACAATGAGCAGTTCTTC
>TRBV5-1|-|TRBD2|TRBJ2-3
CASSLEGRAGDTQYF
TGCGCCAGCAGCTTGGAGGGGAGGGCCGGGGATACGCAGTATTTT
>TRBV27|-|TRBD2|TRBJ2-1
CASSLTSGSYNEQFF
TGTGCCAGCAGTTTAACTAGCGGCAGTTACAATGAGCAGTTCTTC
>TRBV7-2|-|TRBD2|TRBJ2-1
CASTPSGRWGGEQFF
TGTGCCAGCACCCCTAGCGGGAGGTGGGGGGGTGAGCAGTTCTTC
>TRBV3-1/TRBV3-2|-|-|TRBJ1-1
CASSQFGGDTEAFF
TGTGCCAGCAGCCAATTTGGGGGGGACACTGAAGCTTTCTTT
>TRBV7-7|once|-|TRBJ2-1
CASSPPGSGEQFF
TGTGCCAGCAGCCCCCCTGGTAGCGGTGAGCAGTTCTTC
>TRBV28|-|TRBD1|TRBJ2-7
CASSDRQGARREQYF
TGTGCCAGCAGTGACCGACAGGGGGCTAGGAGAGAGCAGTACTTC
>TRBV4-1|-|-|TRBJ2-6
CASSQDTYSGANVLTF
TGCGCCAGCAGCCAAGACACTTACTCTGGGGCCAACGTCCTGACTTTC
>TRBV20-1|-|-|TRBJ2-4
CSPMGGYIQYF
TGCAGTCCGATGGGGGGATACATTCAGTACTTC
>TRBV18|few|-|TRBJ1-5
CASSPRGGEPQHF
TGTGCCAGCTCACCCCGGGGTGGGGAGCCCCAGCATTTT
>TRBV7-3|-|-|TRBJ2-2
CASSRTGQGGGELFF
TGTGCCAGCAGCCGTACAGGGCAGGGTGGCGGGGAGCTGTTTTTT
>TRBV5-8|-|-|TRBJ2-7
CASSDTSSYEQYF
TGTGCCAGCAGCGACACTAGCTCCTACGAGCAGTACTTC
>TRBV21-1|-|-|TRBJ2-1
CASREAGVRFF
TGTGCCAGCAGAGAAGCGGGGGTCCGGTTCTTC
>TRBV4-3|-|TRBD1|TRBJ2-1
CASSRSGTGAYNEQFF
TGCGCCAGCAGCCGTTCCGGGACAGGGGCCTACAATGAGCAGTTCTTC